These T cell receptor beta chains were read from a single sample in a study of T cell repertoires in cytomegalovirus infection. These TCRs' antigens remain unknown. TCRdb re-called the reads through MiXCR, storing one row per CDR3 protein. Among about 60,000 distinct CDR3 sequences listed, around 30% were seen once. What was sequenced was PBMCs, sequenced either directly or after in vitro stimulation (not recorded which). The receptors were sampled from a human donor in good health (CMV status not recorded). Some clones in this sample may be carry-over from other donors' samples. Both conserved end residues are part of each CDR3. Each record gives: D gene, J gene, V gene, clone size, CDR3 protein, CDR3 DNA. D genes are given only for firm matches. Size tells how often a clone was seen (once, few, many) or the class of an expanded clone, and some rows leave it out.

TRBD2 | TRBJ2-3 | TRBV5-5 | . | CASSLEGGSDTQYF | TGTGCCAGCAGCCTGGAGGGAGGGTCTGATACGCAGTATTTT
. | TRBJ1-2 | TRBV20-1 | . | CSARDNYGYTF | TGCAGTGCTAGGGATAACTATGGCTACACCTTC
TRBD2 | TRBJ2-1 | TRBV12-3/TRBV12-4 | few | CASSKGSGVSSYNEQFF | TGTGCCAGCAGTAAGGGTAGCGGGGTAAGCTCCTACAATGAGCAGTTCTTC
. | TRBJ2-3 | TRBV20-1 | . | CSARGQSGTQYF | TGCAGTGCACGTGGACAGTCAGGAACGCAGTATTTT
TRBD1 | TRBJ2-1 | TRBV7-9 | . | CASSLQDRIGEQFF | TGTGCCAGCAGCCTGCAGGACAGGATCGGTGAGCAGTTCTTC
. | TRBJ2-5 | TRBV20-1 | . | CSAITGYQETQYF | TGCAGTGCTATTACAGGGTACCAAGAGACCCAGTACTTC
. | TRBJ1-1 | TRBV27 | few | CASSLQMLTEQNTEAFF | TGTGCCAGCAGTTTACAAATGCTAACGGAGCAAAACACTGAAGCTTTCTTT
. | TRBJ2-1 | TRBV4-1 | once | CASSQRTQKGDEQFF | TGCGCCAGCAGCCAAAGGACCCAGAAAGGAGATGAGCAGTTCTTC
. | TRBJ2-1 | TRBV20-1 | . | CSAIDRTQLQSNNEQFF | TGCAGTGCAATAGACAGAACCCAGCTCCAGTCGAACAATGAGCAGTTCTTC
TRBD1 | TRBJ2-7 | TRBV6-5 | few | CASSQSGTGTYEQYF | TGTGCCAGCAGTCAGTCCGGGACAGGGACCTACGAGCAGTACTTC
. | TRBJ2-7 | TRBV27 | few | CASSRDVSSYEQYF | TGTGCCAGCAGTCGAGACGTTAGCTCCTACGAGCAGTACTTC
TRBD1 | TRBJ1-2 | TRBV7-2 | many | CASSLALGGPMEGYTF | TGTGCCAGCAGCTTAGCCCTAGGGGGCCCTATGGAAGGCTACACCTTC
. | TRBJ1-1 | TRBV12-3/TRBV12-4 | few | CASSKWDTEAFF | TGTGCCAGCAGTAAGTGGGACACTGAAGCTTTCTTT
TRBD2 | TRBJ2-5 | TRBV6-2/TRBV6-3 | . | CASSYRRRGGRETQYF | TGTGCCAGCAGTTATCGTCGGCGGGGGGGCCGGGAGACCCAGTACTTC
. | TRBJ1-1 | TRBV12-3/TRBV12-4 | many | CASSLAGGNTEAFF | TGTGCCAGCAGCCTCGCGGGTGGGAACACTGAAGCTTTCTTT
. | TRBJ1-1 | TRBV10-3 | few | CAISETTVMNTEAFF | TGTGCCATCAGCGAAACGACAGTCATGAACACTGAAGCTTTCTTT
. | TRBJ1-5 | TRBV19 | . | CASKGGAPGQPQHF | TGTGCCAGTAAGGGCGGCGCACCCGGTCAGCCCCAGCATTTT
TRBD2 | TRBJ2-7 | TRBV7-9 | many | CASSHDPTSGRPWAYEQYF | TGTGCCAGCAGCCACGACCCGACTAGCGGGAGGCCGTGGGCGTACGAGCAGTACTTC
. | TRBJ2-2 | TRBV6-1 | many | CASRPPGGRAGELFF | TGTGCCAGCAGACCCCCCGGGGGCCGCGCCGGGGAGCTGTTTTTT
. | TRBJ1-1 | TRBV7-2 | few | CASSTQTRTEAFF | TGTGCCAGCAGTACCCAAACTCGCACTGAAGCTTTCTTT
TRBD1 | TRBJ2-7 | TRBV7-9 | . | CANSLVAGGNEQYF | TGTGCCAACAGCTTAGTGGCAGGGGGCAACGAGCAGTACTTC
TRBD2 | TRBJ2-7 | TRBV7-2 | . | CASSSGTSGRAWEQYF | TGTGCCAGCAGCTCCGGGACTAGCGGGAGGGCCTGGGAGCAGTACTTC
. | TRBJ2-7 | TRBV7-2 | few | CASSLRRGVSYEQYF | TGTGCCAGCAGCTTAAGGCGTGGGGTCTCCTACGAGCAGTACTTC
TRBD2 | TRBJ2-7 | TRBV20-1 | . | CSARVSGGSYEQYF | TGCAGTGCTAGGGTTAGCGGGGGCTCCTACGAGCAGTACTTC
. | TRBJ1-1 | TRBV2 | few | CASRRSTEAFF | TGTGCCAGCAGGAGGTCAACTGAAGCTTTCTTT
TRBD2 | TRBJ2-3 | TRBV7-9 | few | CASSQGGRARDTQYF | TGTGCCAGCAGTCAAGGCGGGAGGGCCAGAGATACGCAGTATTTT
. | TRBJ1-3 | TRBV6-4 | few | CASSNFLGNTIYF | TGTGCCAGCAGCAACTTTCTGGGAAACACCATATATTTT
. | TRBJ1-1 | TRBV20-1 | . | CSARGGDTEAFF | TGCAGTGCTAGAGGGGGGGACACTGAAGCTTTCTTT
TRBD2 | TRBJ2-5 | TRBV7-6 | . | CASSLMGGLGETQYF | TGTGCCAGCAGCTTAATGGGGGGACTAGGGGAGACCCAGTACTTC
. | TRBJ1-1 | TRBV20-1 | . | CSARDLAEAFF | TGCAGTGCTAGAGATCTTGCTGAAGCTTTCTTT
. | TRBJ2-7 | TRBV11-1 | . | CASSPTTRSSYEQYF | TGTGCCAGCAGCCCAACGACACGGAGCTCCTACGAGCAGTACTTC
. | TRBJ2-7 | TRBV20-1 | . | CSARADYEQYF | TGCAGTGCTAGGGCCGACTACGAGCAGTACTTC
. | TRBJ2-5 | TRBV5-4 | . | CASRRGVMETQYF | TGTGCCAGCAGGAGGGGGGTGATGGAGACCCAGTACTTC
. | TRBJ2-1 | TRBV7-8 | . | CASSLTSSGEQFF | TGTGCCAGCAGCTTGACTAGTTCCGGTGAGCAGTTCTTC
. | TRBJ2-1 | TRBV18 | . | CASSPPGGSSYNEQFF | TGTGCCAGCTCACCACCCGGGGGAAGCTCCTACAATGAGCAGTTCTTC
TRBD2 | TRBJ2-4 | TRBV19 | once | CASGAGGRNIQYF | TGTGCCAGTGGAGCGGGAGGGCGGAACATTCAGTACTTC
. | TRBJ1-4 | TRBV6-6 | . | CASSSRTGTANEKLFF | TGTGCCAGCAGTTCCCGTACCGGGACCGCTAATGAAAAACTGTTTTTT
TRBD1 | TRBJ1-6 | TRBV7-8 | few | CASSFGTGNSPLHF | TGTGCCAGCAGCTTCGGGACAGGGAATTCACCCCTCCACTTT
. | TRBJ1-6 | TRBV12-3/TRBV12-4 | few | CASSLGGYLPLHF | TGTGCCAGCAGTTTGGGGGGCTATCTACCCCTCCACTTT
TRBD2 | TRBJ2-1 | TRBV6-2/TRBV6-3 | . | CASSPRRPKREKGDNEQFF | TGTGCCAGCAGTCCGCGACGGCCGAAGCGGGAGAAGGGGGACAATGAGCAGTTCTTC
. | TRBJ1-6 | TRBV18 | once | CASSPLADGSPLHF | TGTGCCAGCTCACCACTGGCAGATGGTTCACCCCTCCACTTT
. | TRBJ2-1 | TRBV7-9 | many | CASSPPEGPSYNEQFF | TGTGCCAGCAGCCCACCTGAAGGGCCCTCCTACAATGAGCAGTTCTTC
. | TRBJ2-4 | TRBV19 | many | CASKRQGGNIQYF | TGTGCCAGTAAACGGCAGGGTGGAAACATTCAGTACTTC
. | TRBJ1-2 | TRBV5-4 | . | CASSLAGGGANYGYTF | TGTGCCAGCAGCTTGGCCGGAGGGGGAGCTAACTATGGCTACACCTTC
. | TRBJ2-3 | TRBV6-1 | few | CASSEAADTQYF | TGTGCCAGCAGTGAAGCAGCAGATACGCAGTATTTT
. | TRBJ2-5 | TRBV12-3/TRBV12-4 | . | CASSSPTRRELRETQYF | TGTGCCAGCAGTTCGCCGACTAGACGCGAACTACGAGAGACCCAGTACTTC
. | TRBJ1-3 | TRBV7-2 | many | CASSSSIGTSVGNTIYF | TGTGCCAGCAGCTCCTCTATCGGGACGTCTGTGGGAAACACCATATATTTT
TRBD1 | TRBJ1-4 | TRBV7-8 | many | CASGARTGREKLFF | TGTGCCAGCGGAGCCCGGACAGGGCGGGAAAAACTGTTTTTT
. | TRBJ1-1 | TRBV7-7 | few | CASSLSDRYVNTEAFF | TGTGCCAGCAGCTTATCAGACCGTTACGTGAACACTGAAGCTTTCTTT
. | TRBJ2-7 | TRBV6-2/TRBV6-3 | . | CASSYPPPSEYEQYF | TGTGCCAGCAGCTACCCCCCTCCATCCGAATACGAGCAGTACTTC
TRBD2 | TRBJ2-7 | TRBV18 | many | CASSLGTSLLSYEQYF | TGTGCCAGCTCCTTAGGGACTAGCTTACTCTCCTACGAGCAGTACTTC
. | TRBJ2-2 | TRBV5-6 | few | CASSFLRGTGELFF | TGTGCCAGCAGCTTTCTCAGGGGCACCGGGGAGCTGTTTTTT
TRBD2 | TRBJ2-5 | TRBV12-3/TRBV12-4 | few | CASSFRLAGSQYF | TGTGCCAGCAGTTTCAGACTAGCGGGGTCCCAGTACTTC
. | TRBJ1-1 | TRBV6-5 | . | CASSPGLRGAEAFF | TGTGCCAGCAGTCCCGGACTTAGGGGCGCTGAAGCTTTCTTT
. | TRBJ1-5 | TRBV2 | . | CASSDTYSNQPQHF | TGTGCCAGCAGTGACACTTATAGCAATCAGCCCCAGCATTTT
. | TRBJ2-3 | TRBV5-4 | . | CASSFSKATDTQYF | TGTGCCAGCAGCTTCAGTAAAGCGACAGATACGCAGTATTTT
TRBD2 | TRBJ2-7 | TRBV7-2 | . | CASSRLAGAYEQYF | TGTGCCAGCAGCCGACTAGCGGGTGCCTACGAGCAGTACTTC
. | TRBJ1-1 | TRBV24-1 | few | CATSGKGTGTMNTEAFF | TGTGCCACCAGTGGGAAGGGCACAGGCACTATGAACACTGAAGCTTTCTTT
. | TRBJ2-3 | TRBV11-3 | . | CASSRRVTDTQYF | TGTGCCAGCAGCCGACGGGTGACAGATACGCAGTATTTT
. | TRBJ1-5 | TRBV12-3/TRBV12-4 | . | CVSTSGRQPQHF | TGTGTCAGCACCTCGGGACGGCAGCCCCAGCATTTT